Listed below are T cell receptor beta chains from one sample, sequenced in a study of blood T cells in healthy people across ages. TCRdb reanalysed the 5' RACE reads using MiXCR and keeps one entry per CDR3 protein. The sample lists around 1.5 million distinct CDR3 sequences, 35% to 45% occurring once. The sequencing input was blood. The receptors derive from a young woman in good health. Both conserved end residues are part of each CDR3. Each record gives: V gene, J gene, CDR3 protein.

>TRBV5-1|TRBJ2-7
CASSLAGHTYEQYF
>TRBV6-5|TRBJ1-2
CASSYQGQGANGYTF
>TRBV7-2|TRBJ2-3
CASSLVSGGADTQYF
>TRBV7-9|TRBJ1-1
CASSLFTGEGAFF
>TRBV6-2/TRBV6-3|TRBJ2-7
CASSPYERELGEQYF
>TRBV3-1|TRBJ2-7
CASSQRENEQYF
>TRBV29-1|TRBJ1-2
CSVLDSYGYTF
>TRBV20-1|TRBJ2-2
CSALLAGNTGELFF
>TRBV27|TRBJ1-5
CASSKQGEGNQPQHF
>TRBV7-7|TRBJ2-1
CASRLSVHRSYNEQFF
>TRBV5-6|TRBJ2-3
CASSLSYLDGSTDTQYF
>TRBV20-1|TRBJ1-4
CSAPKEKLFF
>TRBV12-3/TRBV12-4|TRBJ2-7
CASRATGGSYEQYF
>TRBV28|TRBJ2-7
CASSHRGLSYEQYF
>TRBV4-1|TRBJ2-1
CASSQGGDNEQFF
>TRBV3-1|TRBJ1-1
CASSRGTFNTEAFF
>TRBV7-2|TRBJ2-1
CASSLRAGGPRNEQFF
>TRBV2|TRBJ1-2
CASRVECGYTF
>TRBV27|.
CASFDDPYEQYF
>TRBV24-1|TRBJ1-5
CATSDFRDQPQHF
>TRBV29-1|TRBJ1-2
CSVDPQGGFYGYTF
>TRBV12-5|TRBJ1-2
CATITGNYGYTF
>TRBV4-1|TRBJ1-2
CASTLAGGFYGYTF
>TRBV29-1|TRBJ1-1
CSVEDRDRGGAFF
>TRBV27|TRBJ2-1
CASSLSAGGGRHEQFF
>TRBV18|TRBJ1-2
CASSPRTESFNYGYTF
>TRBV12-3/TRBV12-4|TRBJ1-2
CASSLWGGRGYTF
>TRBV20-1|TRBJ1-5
CSAVAGTGGQPQHF
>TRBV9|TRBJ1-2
CASSGWGQGEANYGYTF